A single sample gave rise to the 28 T cell receptor beta chains below, sequenced in a study of blood T cell repertoires in COVID-19. Assay: immunoSEQ multiplex PCR; the TCRdb copy retains only in-frame clones and omits some. Of about 200,000 clones detected, roughly 84% appear once; the ten largest clones hold 3.2%. Sequenced input: PBMCs or T cells enriched from blood (not recorded which). Every receptor here comes from a woman in her 30s who had been exposed to COVID-19.

V and J are TRBV9 and TRBJ1-2; a weak D match, TRBD1 (6 bases). Trimming removed 6 bases at V and 2 bases at J, with 8 bases between. Germline-derived CDR1 and CDR2 are SGDLS and YYNGEE. The CDR3 loop spans 12 amino acids. In DNA, the CDR3 is TGTGCCAGCAATCAGGGGAACTATGGCTACACCTTC. Its translation: CASNQGNYGYTF. Drawing the rest from reference TRBV9 and TRBJ1-2, the complete variable domain is DSGVTQTPKHLITATGQRVTLRCSPRSGDLSVYWYQQSLDQGLQFLIQYYNGEERAKGNILERFSAQQFPDLHSELNLSSLELGDSALYFCASNQGNYGYTFGSGTRLTVV.

This chain links TRBV3-1 (or the pseudogene TRBV3-2) with TRBJ2-3, with TRBD1 matching 8 bases. Trimming at V came to 6 bases and at J to 2 bases, leaving 7 bases not matched to a gene. The length of the CDR3 is 15 residues. Per the germline V gene, CDR1 is LGHDT and CDR2 is YNNKEL (reference sequence). The CDR3 region is CASRPRGRVTDTQYF. The CDR3 DNA follows: TGTGCCAGCAGGCCCAGGGGGCGAGTCACAGATACGCAGTATTTT.

This chain uses TRBV4-1 with TRBJ2-7, with TRBD1 matching 9 bases. V lost 4 bases to trimming and J lost 1 base; unmatched junction nucleotides: 5. The length of the CDR3 is 15 residues. Germline V gene sequence: CDR1 MGHRA, CDR2 YSYEKL. CDR3: CASSPSDRGSYEQYF. The CDR3 nucleotides are TGCGCCAGCAGCCCTTCGGACAGGGGATCCTACGAGCAGTACTTC.

The CDR3 bases are TGCGCCAGCAGCTATTCACTTAGCGGGTTTGGCACAGATACGCAGTATTTT. It translates to CASSYSLSGFGTDTQYF. The J gene is TRBJ2-3, the V gene TRBV5-1; 7 bases align to TRBD2. From germline, CDR1 is SGHRS and CDR2 YFSETQ. The CDR3 loop spans 17 amino acids. The junction had 11 bases not matched to a gene; V was cut back by 3 bases and J by 1 base.

Concerning this clone itself: A read error may account for a junction end that differs from germline. The genes are TRBV4-1 and TRBJ1-1; 10 bases are a match to TRBD1. Germline assignment: CDR1 MGHRA and CDR2 YSYEKL. The CDR3 runs to 13 residues. This CDR3 is CASSPLAGQGGVF. The DNA for the CDR3 is TGCGCCAGCAGCCCTTTAGCTGGACAGGGGGGGGTCTTT.

The chain is built from TRBV18 and TRBJ1-3; weak D call: TRBD1 (6 bases). The germline CDR1 and CDR2 sequences are KGHSH and LQKENI. This CDR3 is 13 amino acids long. V was pared by 4 bases and J by 3 bases, with 7 bases between. In nucleotides, the CDR3 is TGTGCCAGCTCACAACAGGGTGGAAACACCATATATTTT. Translating gives CASSQQGGNTIYF.

The rearrangement joins TRBV11-2 to TRBJ1-2; D perhaps matches TRBD1 (6 bases). V lost 3 bases to trimming and J lost 2 bases, with 16 bases between them. The CDR3 sequence is 16 residues long. Germline V gives CDR1 SGHAT, CDR2 FQNNGV. CDR3 sequence (DNA): TGTGCCAGCAGCTTCGGGGGGGGCCTAGTAAACTATGGCTACACCTTC. This gives the protein CASSFGGGLVNYGYTF. The full variable domain, rest sourced from reference TRBV11-2 and TRBJ1-2, is EAGVAQSPRYKIIEKRQSVAFWCNPISGHATLYWYQQILGQGPKLLIQFQNNGVVDDSQLPKDRFSAERLKGVDSTLKIQPAKLEDSAVYLCASSFGGGLVNYGYTFGSGTRLTVV.

V is TRBV20-1 and J is TRBJ1-1; no firm D call. Trimming removed 5 bases at V and 5 bases at J, with 9 bases between. This CDR3 has 11 amino acids. Germline V CDR1 and CDR2: DFQATT, SNEGSKA (reference sequence). The CDR3 here is CSARAETEAFF. The CDR3 DNA reads as TGCAGTGCTCGTGCGGAGACTGAAGCTTTCTTT.

This clone was counted only a few times. CDR3 in DNA: TGTGCCAGTGCCCCGGACAGGGATCATGGCTACACCTTC. This encodes CASAPDRDHGYTF. The chain employs TRBV19 and TRBJ1-2; 8 bases map to TRBD1. Germline-derived CDR1 and CDR2 are LNHDA and SQIVND (reference sequence). The CDR3 is made up of 13 amino acids. Trimming took 8 bases from V and 6 from J; bases not matched to a gene: 8.

The chain recombines TRBV7-9 with TRBJ1-2; D is uncertain. The CDR3 runs 14 residues. Between the trimmed V and J ends, which lost 2 bases and 3 bases, there was a span of 10 bases. Looked up from germline, CDR1 is SEHNR and CDR2 is FQNEAQ (reference sequence). CDR3 bases: TGTGCCAGCAGCTTAAGATCAGACTACTATGGCTACACCTTC. Residues: CASSLRSDYYGYTF.

V gene TRBV4-1 combines with J gene TRBJ2-3; possible D gene TRBD1, 5 bases. The CDR3 has 16 residues. Trimming shortened V by 1 base and J by 3 bases, and 14 bases separated the two germline ends. Germline values: CDR1 MGHRA, CDR2 YSYEKL. This CDR3 is CASSQATQDRTDTQYF. Written as DNA, the CDR3 is TGCGCCAGCAGCCAAGCTACACAGGATAGGACAGATACGCAGTATTTT.

The V gene is TRBV5-1, the J gene TRBJ1-4; TRBD1 matches at 7 bases. V was pared by 4 bases and J by 7 bases, with 16 bases of the junction left unmatched. The CDR3 sequence is 17 residues long. Germline CDR1 reads SGHRS; CDR2 reads YFSETQ. The CDR3 bases are TGCGCCAGCAGCGGAACCGGGACAGAGAAGACGGGTGAAAAACTGTTTTTT. The encoded protein is CASSGTGTEKTGEKLFF.

The chain is built from TRBV4-1 and TRBJ1-5; TRBD1 aligns across 11 bases. CDR1 and CDR2 from the germline V gene are MGHRA and YSYEKL. The CDR3 has 16 residues. The V and J ends lost 4 bases and 3 bases, in that order; junction bases with no gene match: 5. This CDR3 reads CASSPEGQGVNQPQHF. The CDR3 DNA is TGCGCCAGCAGCCCGGAGGGACAGGGGGTCAATCAGCCCCAGCATTTT.

The CDR3 nucleotides are TGCGCCAGCAGCTTGGGACTAGCGGGGGTCTACAATGAGCAGTTCTTC. This codes for CASSLGLAGVYNEQFF. This chain links TRBV5-1 with TRBJ2-1; 12 bases align to TRBD2. With 0 bases clipped from V and 3 bases from J, the junction kept 1 base outside the gene matches. This CDR3 comprises 16 residues. Germline CDR1 and CDR2: SGHRS and YFSETQ.

CDR3: CASSARRDNNEQYF. The CDR3 DNA follows: TGTGCCAGCAGTGCTCGTCGGGACAACAACGAGCAGTACTTC. The genes are TRBV2 and TRBJ2-7, with D perhaps TRBD1 (6 bases). The CDR3 has 14 amino acids. From germline, CDR1 is SNHLY and CDR2 FYNNEI. The ends were cut back, 4 bases at V and 5 bases at J, with 15 bases in the middle.

The chain employs TRBV5-1 and TRBJ1-1, with a weak D call TRBD1 (5 bases). The CDR3 is 16 residues long. CDR1 and CDR2 (germline): SGHRS, YFSETQ. V shed 0 bases and J shed 1 base, with 13 bases lying between them. In nucleotides, the CDR3 is TGCGCCAGCAGCTTGGGACAGAGCCTTGGGAACACTGAAGCTTTCTTT. Protein product: CASSLGQSLGNTEAFF.

CDR3 loop: CASSQGSGGWRETQYF. The CDR3 DNA reads as TGTGCCAGCAGCCAAGGGAGCGGGGGGTGGAGAGAGACCCAGTACTTC. The V call is TRBV3-1 (or the pseudogene TRBV3-2), the J call TRBJ2-5, with TRBD2 matching 9 bases. CDR1 and CDR2 from the germline V gene are LGHDT and YNNKEL (reference sequence). The trim removed 1 base at V and 4 bases at J, leaving 7 bases unmatched. The CDR3 is 16 amino acids.

The chain combines TRBV5-6 with TRBJ1-2; D ambiguous. CDR1 is SGHDT, CDR2 YYEEEE, per germline. V lost 4 bases to trimming and J lost 8 bases, with 21 bases between them. There are 15 residues in the CDR3. The CDR3 spells CASSPFSGDAWGYTF. The CDR3, as DNA: TGTGCCAGCAGCCCCTTCAGCGGGGATGCTTGGGGCTACACCTTC.

There are a few counts of this clone. The rearrangement links TRBV7-9 to TRBJ1-2, with D possibly being TRBD1 (6 bases). The CDR3 spans 18 residues. Per germline, CDR1 SEHNR and CDR2 FQNEAQ (reference sequence). V was clipped by 1 base and J by 1 base, with 19 bases between them. This chain's CDR3 is CASSLVSGTIGINYGYTF. CDR3 bases: TGTGCCAGCAGCTTAGTGTCTGGGACAATTGGGATTAACTATGGCTACACCTTC.

This rearrangement joins TRBV19 to TRBJ2-3; 12 nucleotides match TRBD2. Germline trimming cut 5 bases from V and 2 bases from J; bases unmatched to any gene: 5. Germline loops: CDR1 LNHDA, CDR2 SQIVND (reference sequence). The CDR3 is 16 amino acids. Here the CDR3 DNA reads TGTGCCAGTAGTCCTCGACTAGCGGGGGCCACAGATACGCAGTATTTT. This gives the protein CASSPRLAGATDTQYF.

The genes are TRBV9 and TRBJ1-1; 7 bases agree with TRBD1. This CDR3 is 14 amino acids long. CDR1 is SGDLS and CDR2 is YYNGEE in the germline V gene. After removal of 3 bases from V and 7 bases from J, the junction contained 9 bases not matched to a gene. The CDR3 DNA follows: TGTGCCAGCAGCGATTCCGGGACAGATAATGAAGCTTTCTTT. Its translation: CASSDSGTDNEAFF. The variable domain in full, with the rest retrieved from reference TRBV9 and TRBJ1-1, is DSGVTQTPKHLITATGQRVTLRCSPRSGDLSVYWYQQSLDQGLQFLIQYYNGEERAKGNILERFSAQQFPDLHSELNLSSLELGDSALYFCASSDSGTDNEAFFGQGTRLTVV.

As DNA, the CDR3 is TGTGCCAGCAGCCCCAGGACTAGCGGGGGGGCAAGGTACGAGCAGTACTTC. This translates into CASSPRTSGGARYEQYF. V usage is TRBV5-6 and J usage is TRBJ2-7, with 15 nucleotides matching TRBD2. Germline CDR1 and CDR2: SGHDT and YYEEEE. The CDR3 runs 17 residues. J gave up 4 bases and V 4 bases, and 9 bases lay outside the gene matches.

The V call is TRBV19, the J call TRBJ2-3; the match to TRBD1 covers 7 bases. The V segment lost 10 bases and the J segment 1 base; nucleotides outside the gene matches: 8. The CDR3 contains 14 residues. Germline CDR1 reads LNHDA; CDR2 reads SQIVND (reference sequence). The CDR3 bases are TGTGCCACTAACAGGGGTGGGGGCACAGATACGCAGTATTTT. As protein: CATNRGGGTDTQYF. Filled out from reference TRBV19 and TRBJ2-3, the complete variable domain reads DGGITQSPKYLFRKEGQNVTLSCEQNLNHDAMYWYRQDPGQGLRLIYYSQIVNDFQKGDIAEGYSVSREKKESFPLTVTSAQKNPTAFYLCATNRGGGTDTQYFGPGTRLTVL.

The chain links TRBV5-1 to TRBJ1-1; D not resolved. From germline, CDR1 is SGHRS and CDR2 YFSETQ. The V gene lost 3 bases and the J gene lost 0 bases, with 3 bases spanning the gap. The CDR3 totals 12 residues. In nucleotides, the CDR3 is TGCGCCAGCAGCTCGGTGAACACTGAAGCTTTCTTT. This gives the protein CASSSVNTEAFF.

The chain combines TRBV4-3 with TRBJ2-1; 14 bases align to TRBD2. The V and J ends lost 1 base and 6 bases, in that order; junction bases with no gene match: 2. Germline V CDR1 and CDR2: LGHNA, YSLEER. The CDR3 runs to 16 residues. Here the CDR3 DNA reads TGCGCCAGCAGCCAAGCGACTAGCGGGGGGGCCAATGAGCAGTTCTTC. Protein product: CASSQATSGGANEQFF.

CDR3 residues: CASSETGTGRIGAQEKLFF. Here the CDR3 DNA reads TGTGCCAGCAGTGAGACCGGGACAGGGCGCATCGGGGCGCAAGAAAAACTGTTTTTT. J is TRBJ1-4 and V is TRBV6-2 or TRBV6-3; 9 bases map to TRBD1. Germline CDR1 and CDR2: MNHEY and SVGEGT. The CDR3 loop spans 19 amino acids. The junction had 21 bases not matched to a gene; V was cut back by 5 bases and J by 8 bases.

The chain employs TRBV4-1 and TRBJ1-2, with TRBD1 matching 10 bases. There are 16 residues in the CDR3. Germline V gene lookup returns CDR1 MGHRA and CDR2 YSYEKL. Trimming at V came to 1 base and at J to 7 bases, leaving 9 bases not matched to a gene. In DNA form, the CDR3 reads TGCGCCAGCAGCCAAGTTCGGGGACAGGGGATGGGTGGCTACACCTTC. Translating gives CASSQVRGQGMGGYTF.

The chain employs TRBV4-1 and TRBJ2-7; tentative D call: TRBD2 (6 bases). The CDR3 runs to 13 residues. Trimming shortened V by 1 base and J by 6 bases, and 10 bases separated the two germline ends. Germline lookup yields CDR1 MGHRA and CDR2 YSYEKL. This CDR3 is CASSQGLVREQYF. The CDR3 DNA follows: TGCGCCAGCAGCCAAGGACTAGTCCGCGAGCAGTACTTC.